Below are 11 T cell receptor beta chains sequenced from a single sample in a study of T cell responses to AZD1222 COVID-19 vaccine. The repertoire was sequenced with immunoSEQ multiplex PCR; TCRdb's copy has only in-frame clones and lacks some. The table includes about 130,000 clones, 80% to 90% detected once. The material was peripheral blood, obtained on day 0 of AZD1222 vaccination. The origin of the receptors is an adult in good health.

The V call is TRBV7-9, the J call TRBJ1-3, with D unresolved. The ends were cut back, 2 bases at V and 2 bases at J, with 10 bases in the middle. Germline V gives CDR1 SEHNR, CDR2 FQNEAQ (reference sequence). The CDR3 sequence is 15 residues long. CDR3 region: CASSLMRGTGNTIYF. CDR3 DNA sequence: TGTGCCAGCAGCTTAATGCGGGGTACTGGAAACACCATATATTTT.

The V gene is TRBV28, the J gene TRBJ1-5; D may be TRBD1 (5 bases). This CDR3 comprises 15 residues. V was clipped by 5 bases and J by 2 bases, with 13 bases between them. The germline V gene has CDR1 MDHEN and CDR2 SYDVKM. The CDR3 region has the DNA TGTGCCAGCAGTACGGGGGGGTGGGGCAATCAGCCCCAGCATTTT. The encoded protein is CASSTGGWGNQPQHF.

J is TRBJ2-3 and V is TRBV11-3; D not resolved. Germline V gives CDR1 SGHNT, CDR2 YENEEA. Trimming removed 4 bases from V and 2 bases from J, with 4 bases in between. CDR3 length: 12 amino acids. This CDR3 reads CASSSYTDTQYF. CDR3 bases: TGTGCCAGCAGCTCATACACAGATACGCAGTATTTT.

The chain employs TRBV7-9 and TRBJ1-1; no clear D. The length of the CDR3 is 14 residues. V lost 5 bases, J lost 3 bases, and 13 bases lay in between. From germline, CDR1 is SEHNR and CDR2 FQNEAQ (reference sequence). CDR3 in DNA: TGTGCCAGCAGCCTCCGTTCCGCGGACACTGAAGCTTTCTTT. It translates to CASSLRSADTEAFF.

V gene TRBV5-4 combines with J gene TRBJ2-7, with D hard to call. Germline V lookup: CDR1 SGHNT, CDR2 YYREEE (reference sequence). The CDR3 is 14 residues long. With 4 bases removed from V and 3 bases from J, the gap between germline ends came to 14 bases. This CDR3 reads CASSVAQKDYEQYF. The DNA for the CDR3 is TGTGCCAGCAGCGTAGCACAGAAGGACTACGAGCAGTACTTC.

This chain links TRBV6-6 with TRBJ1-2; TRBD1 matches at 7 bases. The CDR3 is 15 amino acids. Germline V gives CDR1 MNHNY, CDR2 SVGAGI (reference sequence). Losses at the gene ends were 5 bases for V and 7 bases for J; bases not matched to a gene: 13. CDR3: CASSPSTDTGAGYTF. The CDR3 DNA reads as TGTGCCAGCAGTCCCTCCACCGACACAGGGGCTGGCTACACCTTC.

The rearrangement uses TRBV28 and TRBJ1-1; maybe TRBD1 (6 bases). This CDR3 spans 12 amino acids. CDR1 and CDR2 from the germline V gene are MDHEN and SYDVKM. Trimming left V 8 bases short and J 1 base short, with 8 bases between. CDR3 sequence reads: CASRGQNTEAFF. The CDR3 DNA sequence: TGTGCCAGCCGGGGACAGAACACTGAAGCTTTCTTT.

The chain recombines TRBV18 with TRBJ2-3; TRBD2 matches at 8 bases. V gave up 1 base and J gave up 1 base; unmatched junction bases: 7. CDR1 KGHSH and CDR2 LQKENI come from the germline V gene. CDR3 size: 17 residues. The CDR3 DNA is TGTGCCAGCTCACCACGCCCCGGGGGGGCCGGCACAGATACGCAGTATTTT. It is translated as CASSPRPGGAGTDTQYF.

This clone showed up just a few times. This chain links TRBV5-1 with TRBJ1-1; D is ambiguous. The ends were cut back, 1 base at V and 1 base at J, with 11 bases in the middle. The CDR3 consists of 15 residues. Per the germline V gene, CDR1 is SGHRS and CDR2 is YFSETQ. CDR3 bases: TGCGCCAGCAGCTTGACCGGTCTTGGGAACACTGAAGCTTTCTTT. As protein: CASSLTGLGNTEAFF. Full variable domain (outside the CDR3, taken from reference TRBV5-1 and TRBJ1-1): KAGVTQTPRYLIKTRGQQVTLSCSPISGHRSVSWYQQTPGQGLQFLFEYFSETQRNKGNFPGRFSGRQFSNSRSEMNVSTLELGDSALYLCASSLTGLGNTEAFFGQGTRLTVV.

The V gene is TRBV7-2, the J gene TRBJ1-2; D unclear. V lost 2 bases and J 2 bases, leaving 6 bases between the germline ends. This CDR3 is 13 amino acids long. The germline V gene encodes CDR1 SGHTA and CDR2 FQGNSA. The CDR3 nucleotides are TGTGCCAGCAGCTTAACAGCAAACTATGGCTACACCTTC. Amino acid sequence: CASSLTANYGYTF.

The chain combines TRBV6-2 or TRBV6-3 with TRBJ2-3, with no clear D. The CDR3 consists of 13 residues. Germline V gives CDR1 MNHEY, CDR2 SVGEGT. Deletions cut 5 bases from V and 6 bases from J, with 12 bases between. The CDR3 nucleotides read TGTGCCAGCAGTAGGGCCAAGATGGATACGCAGTATTTT. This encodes CASSRAKMDTQYF.